Shown below are 31 T cell receptor beta chains from a single sample sequenced in a study of beta chain features in type 1 diabetes. TCRB transcripts that were expressed got sequenced, as all of the isolated RNA had been reverse transcribed. Profiled with immunoSEQ multiplex PCR; TCRdb holds only in-frame clones, not every one. Seen here are about 160,000 clones, about 9.1% observed once, and the top ten hold 2% to 2.5%. Source material: central memory CD4+ T cells from blood. The receptor set was obtained from a woman younger than 35 in good health.

This clone showed up just a few times. The V and J genes are TRBV14 and TRBJ2-3, with 9 bases that match TRBD2. The CDR3 loop spans 16 amino acids. Germline V gene lookup returns CDR1 SGHDN and CDR2 FVKESK. V was clipped by 1 base and J by 3 bases; unmatched bases: 5. The CDR3 here is CASSQGSLAGTDTQYF. In nucleotides, the CDR3 is TGTGCCAGCAGCCAAGGAAGTCTAGCGGGGACAGATACGCAGTATTTT.

The genes are TRBV6-6 and TRBJ2-7, with D unresolved. Trimming cost V 8 bases and J 9 bases, with 11 bases left between them. The length of the CDR3 is 10 residues. The V gene's germline CDR1 is MNHNY and CDR2 SVGAGI (reference sequence). CDR3 sequence (DNA): TGTGCCAGCGGGCAAAATTGGCAGTACTTC. Its protein product is CASGQNWQYF.

The table lists this clone with a few counts. Sequence at one end of the junction differs from germline and may be a read error. The chain employs TRBV5-6 and TRBJ2-7; D is perhaps TRBD2 (6 bases). The CDR3 length is 12 residues. Germline V lookup: CDR1 SGHDT, CDR2 YYEEEE. CDR3 DNA sequence: TGTGCCAGCAGCTTGAGAGCGGGCATCCGGGACTTC. Translating it yields CASSLRAGIRDF.

The CDR3 bases are TGTGCCAGCAGACGTAGCGGGAGTGAAAGTACGCAGTATTTT. This codes for CASRRSGSESTQYF. V gene TRBV7-2 combines with J gene TRBJ2-3; 9 positions agree with TRBD2. This CDR3 contains 14 residues. Germline CDR1 reads SGHTA; CDR2 reads FQGNSA. V shed 6 bases and J 8 bases; nucleotides not matched to a gene: 9.

This clone has only a few counts. This chain links TRBV28 with TRBJ2-7; the match to TRBD1 covers 8 bases. Germline V lookup: CDR1 MDHEN, CDR2 SYDVKM. This CDR3 comprises 14 residues. J was trimmed by 2 bases and V by 7 bases; bases with no gene match: 7. The CDR3 DNA follows: TGTGCCAGCATCGGGACAGGTTATCCCTACGAGCAGTACTTC. Amino acid sequence: CASIGTGYPYEQYF.

This clone has just a few counts. The chain couples TRBV5-4 to TRBJ2-1; weak D call: TRBD2 (5 bases). Germline CDR1 reads SGHNT; CDR2 reads YYREEE (reference sequence). The CDR3 is made up of 14 amino acids. V was pared by 4 bases and J by 4 bases, with 12 bases between. The CDR3 protein is CASSVDWSYNEQFF. Here the CDR3 DNA reads TGTGCCAGCAGCGTGGACTGGAGTTACAATGAGCAGTTCTTC.

The rearrangement uses TRBV5-1 and TRBJ1-6, with TRBD1 matching over 10 bases. In germline, CDR1 is SGHRS, CDR2 YFSETQ. The CDR3 has 14 residues. V lost 5 bases, J lost 8 bases, and 4 bases stayed unmatched. CDR3 bases: TGCGCCAGCAGACTTGACAGGGGGCATTCACCCCTCCACTTT. Its translation is CASRLDRGHSPLHF.

The V and J genes are TRBV7-9 and TRBJ1-3; tentatively, D is TRBD1 (6 bases). This CDR3 has 15 residues. Per germline, CDR1 SEHNR and CDR2 FQNEAQ (reference sequence). The germline V and J ends were trimmed by 4 bases and 2 bases, with 12 bases remaining between them. The CDR3 is CASSSYQGTGNTIYF. As DNA, the CDR3 is TGTGCCAGCAGCTCGTATCAGGGGACTGGAAACACCATATATTTT.

This clone has just a few counts. The V call is TRBV4-2, the J call TRBJ2-7, with a weak D call TRBD2 (5 bases). Germline-derived CDR1 and CDR2 are LGHNA and YNFKEQ. This CDR3 is 13 amino acids long. V lost 0 bases and J 4 bases, leaving 7 bases between the germline ends. DNA of the CDR3: TGTGCCAGCAGCCAAGATCGGGAATACGAGCAGTACTTC. Amino acids: CASSQDREYEQYF.

The V and J genes are TRBV14 and TRBJ2-7; 16 positions agree with TRBD2. V lost 0 bases to trimming and J lost 1 base; unmatched junction nucleotides: 6. CDR1 is SGHDN and CDR2 is FVKESK in the germline V gene. CDR3 length equals 19 residues. For the CDR3, the DNA is TGTGCCAGCAGCCAAGATCCTCCGGGACTAGCGGGAGGGTCCTACGAGCAGTACTTC. Residues: CASSQDPPGLAGGSYEQYF.

This clone was detected a few times. This chain uses TRBV13 with TRBJ2-7; a possible D gene is TRBD1 (6 bases). CDR1 is PRHDT and CDR2 is FYEKMQ in the germline V gene (reference sequence). With 2 bases removed from V and 4 bases from J, the gap between germline ends came to 9 bases. The CDR3 covers 13 residues. CDR3 nucleotides: TGTGCCAGCAGCTTATCAGGGGATTACGAGCAGTACTTC. Its translation: CASSLSGDYEQYF.

A few counts support this clone. The chain combines TRBV15 with TRBJ2-7, with a tentative D call TRBD1 (6 bases). The germline gives CDR1 LNHNV, CDR2 YYDKDF (reference sequence). V was pared by 6 bases and J by 4 bases, with 19 bases between. The CDR3 has 15 amino acids. The CDR3 is CATSLETAGDYEQYF. The CDR3 DNA follows: TGTGCCACCAGTCTCGAGACGGCAGGGGATTACGAGCAGTACTTC.

This clone was counted a few times. The chain recombines TRBV10-1 with TRBJ2-5, with a possible D match to TRBD2 (5 bases). CDR3 length: 14 amino acids. Germline V gene data show CDR1 as WNHNN and CDR2 as SYGVQD (reference sequence). V lost 3 bases and J 4 bases, leaving 12 bases between the germline ends. In nucleotides, the CDR3 is TGCGCCAGCAGTGAAGGGCTAGGAGGAGAGACCCAGTACTTC. Translating it yields CASSEGLGGETQYF.

Turning to this clone: This sequence may be a read error, since a much larger clone differs from it by one base. The rearrangement uses TRBV4-2 and TRBJ2-1, with 14 bases that match TRBD2. J lost 9 bases, V lost 0 bases, and 4 bases had no gene match. The CDR3 runs to 16 residues. Germline-derived CDR1 and CDR2 are LGHNA and YNFKEQ. The CDR3 sequence is CASSQDRLAGGGEQFF. For the CDR3, the DNA is TGTGCCAGCAGCCAAGATCGACTAGCGGGAGGGGGTGAGCAGTTCTTC.

Only a few counts were recorded for this clone. This chain joins TRBV6-6 and TRBJ2-1, with TRBD2 as a possible D gene (6 bases). Germline V gene sequence: CDR1 MNHNY, CDR2 SVGAGI (reference sequence). The V gene lost 2 bases and the J gene lost 4 bases, with 9 bases spanning the gap. The CDR3 covers 14 residues. CDR3 bases: TGTGCCAGCAGTTACACTGGAGGGTACAATGAGCAGTTCTTC. Translated: CASSYTGGYNEQFF.

There are a few counts of this clone. The rearrangement joins TRBV20-1 to TRBJ1-3, with D uncertain. V lost 1 base and J 4 bases, leaving 2 bases between the germline ends. Germline values: CDR1 DFQATT, CDR2 SNEGSKA (reference sequence). The CDR3 is made up of 11 amino acids. Written as DNA, the CDR3 is TGCAGTGCTAGAGTAGGAAACACCATATATTTT. This sequence encodes CSARVGNTIYF.

This clone was found a few times. The V gene is TRBV7-2, the J gene TRBJ1-2; D may be TRBD1 (6 bases). Trimming shortened V by 1 base and J by 8 bases, and 11 bases separated the two germline ends. Per germline, CDR1 SGHTA and CDR2 FQGNSA. The CDR3 has 13 amino acids. The CDR3 bases are TGTGCCAGCAGCTTAGGGGGGCTAGAGGGCTACACCTTC. This gives the protein CASSLGGLEGYTF.

This clone was detected only a few times. This chain uses TRBV4-2 with TRBJ2-3; 12 positions match TRBD2. V gave up 5 bases and J gave up 1 base; unmatched junction bases: 13. Germline CDR1 reads LGHNA; CDR2 reads YNFKEQ. The CDR3 length is 19 residues. The CDR3 loop reads CASSTRQETSGSGTDTQYF. The CDR3 DNA reads as TGTGCCAGCAGCACACGACAGGAGACTAGCGGGAGTGGCACAGATACGCAGTATTTT.

Only a few counts were recorded for this clone. V is TRBV5-1 and J is TRBJ1-1; D perhaps matches TRBD1 (5 bases). This CDR3 is built from 15 residues. Per the germline V gene, CDR1 is SGHRS and CDR2 is YFSETQ. Trimming pared 5 bases from V and 5 bases from J, leaving 19 bases between. The CDR3 is CASSERPGGGTEAFF. As DNA, the CDR3 is TGCGCCAGCAGTGAGCGACCCGGGGGGGGAACTGAAGCTTTCTTT.

There are a few counts of this clone. The chain carries TRBV19 and TRBJ1-2; TRBD1 matches at 11 bases. The germline CDR1 and CDR2 sequences are LNHDA and SQIVND (reference sequence). V lost 8 bases and J lost 7; bases outside the gene matches: 12. The CDR3 is 15 amino acids. CDR3 protein: CASRISGQGGLGYTF. CDR3 coding DNA: TGTGCCAGTCGAATCTCGGGACAGGGGGGCCTTGGCTACACCTTC.

This clone was recorded many times. The chain links TRBV18 to TRBJ2-3; D possibly corresponds to TRBD2 (5 bases). The CDR3 is 16 amino acids. The V end lost 0 bases, the J end lost 2 bases, and 12 bases lay between the germline ends. Germline values: CDR1 KGHSH, CDR2 LQKENI. The CDR3 spells CASSPPRKAVTDTQYF. In DNA form, the CDR3 reads TGTGCCAGCTCACCACCCCGGAAAGCGGTCACAGATACGCAGTATTTT.

The rearrangement links TRBV5-4 to TRBJ1-2; 7 bases match TRBD1. Trimming cost V 6 bases and J 4 bases; bases outside gene matches: 12. This CDR3 is 15 amino acids long. CDR1 SGHNT and CDR2 YYREEE come from the germline V gene (reference sequence). The CDR3 loop reads CASNDNRGRIYGYTF. The CDR3 DNA sequence: TGTGCCAGCAACGATAACAGGGGAAGGATCTATGGCTACACCTTC. The whole variable domain, remainder taken from reference TRBV5-4 and TRBJ1-2, is ETGVTQSPTHLIKTRGQQVTLRCSSQSGHNTVSWYQQALGQGPQFIFQYYREEENGRGNFPPRFSGLQFPNYSSELNVNALELDDSALYLCASNDNRGRIYGYTFGSGTRLTVV.

The chain combines TRBV6-1 with TRBJ2-2; 7 bases match TRBD1. The CDR3 loop spans 15 amino acids. J lost 0 bases, V lost 10 bases, and 8 bases had no gene match. The germline V gene encodes CDR1 MNHNS and CDR2 SASEGT. CDR3 bases: TGTGCCATCCCGAGGGGGCCCGCGAACACCGGGGAGCTGTTTTTT. It yields the protein CAIPRGPANTGELFF.

The rearrangement uses TRBV7-2 and TRBJ2-4; 7 nucleotides align to TRBD1. The V gene's germline CDR1 is SGHTA and CDR2 FQGNSA. The CDR3 extends over 14 amino acids. The ends lost 5 bases at V and 2 bases at J; junction bases unmatched: 3. In DNA, the CDR3 is TGTGCCAGCAGCCTGGGACAGACCAAAAACATTCAGTACTTC. It encodes CASSLGQTKNIQYF.

This clone has only a few counts. The chain's CDR3 is CASSSNWGNTGELFF. The CDR3 region has the DNA TGTGCCAGCAGCTCAAACTGGGGCAACACCGGGGAGCTGTTTTTT. V and J are TRBV7-9 and TRBJ2-2; D is perhaps TRBD1 (5 bases). V lost 4 bases to trimming and J lost 2 bases, with 11 bases between them. Germline loops: CDR1 SEHNR, CDR2 FQNEAQ (reference sequence). This CDR3 has 15 residues.

The genes are TRBV5-1 and TRBJ2-5; perhaps TRBD2 as D (6 bases). The germline CDR1 and CDR2 sequences are SGHRS and YFSETQ. V lost 6 bases, J lost 5 bases, and 11 bases lay in between. This CDR3 region has 12 residues. CDR3: CASIDSGETQYF. The DNA of the CDR3 is TGCGCCAGCATAGACAGCGGGGAGACCCAGTACTTC.

This sequence joins TRBV12-5 and TRBJ1-1, with 7 bases matching TRBD1. The V and J ends lost 7 bases and 0 bases, in that order; junction bases with no gene match: 5. Per germline, CDR1 LGHNT and CDR2 FRNRAP. The CDR3 is 14 amino acids. CDR3 residues: CASAPGQLNTEAFF. The CDR3 coding sequence is TGTGCTAGTGCTCCGGGACAGCTGAACACTGAAGCTTTCTTT.

The chain couples TRBV15 to TRBJ1-1; 10 nucleotides agree with TRBD1. The CDR3 loop spans 13 amino acids. V was pared by 7 bases and J by 4 bases, with 3 bases of the junction left unmatched. Germline assignment: CDR1 LNHNV and CDR2 YYDKDF (reference sequence). The CDR3 is CATNGQGGTEAFF. CDR3 coding DNA: TGTGCCACCAACGGACAGGGGGGCACTGAAGCTTTCTTT.

This clone was recorded at least ten times. The gene calls are TRBV10-3 and TRBJ2-7, with 7 bases aligning to TRBD1. The V and J ends lost 11 bases and 7 bases, in that order; junction bases with no gene match: 17. Per the germline V gene, CDR1 is ENHRY and CDR2 is SYGVKD. This CDR3 has 14 residues. The DNA for the CDR3 is TGTGCCTCGAGACGGGACAGTCCAAACCGGGAGCAGTACTTC. Amino acid sequence: CASRRDSPNREQYF.

This clone was counted a few times. The genes are TRBV7-2 and TRBJ1-1, with D maybe TRBD1 (5 bases). Germline CDR1 SGHTA, CDR2 FQGNSA. Between the trimmed V and J ends, which lost 2 bases and 10 bases, there was a span of 17 bases. This CDR3 spans 14 amino acids. The chain's CDR3 is CASSLTGGGLIAFF. The CDR3 region has the DNA TGTGCCAGCAGCTTAACGGGGGGGGGATTAATAGCTTTCTTT.

This clone was observed a few times. This sequence joins TRBV7-3 and TRBJ2-2; possible D gene TRBD2, 6 bases. This CDR3 is 12 amino acids long. Germline V gene lookup returns CDR1 SGHTA and CDR2 FQGTGA. Trimming took 1 base from V and 14 from J, leaving 11 bases between them. The CDR3 spells CASSLMRGPLFF. Here the CDR3 DNA reads TGTGCCAGCAGCTTAATGCGGGGCCCACTGTTTTTT.